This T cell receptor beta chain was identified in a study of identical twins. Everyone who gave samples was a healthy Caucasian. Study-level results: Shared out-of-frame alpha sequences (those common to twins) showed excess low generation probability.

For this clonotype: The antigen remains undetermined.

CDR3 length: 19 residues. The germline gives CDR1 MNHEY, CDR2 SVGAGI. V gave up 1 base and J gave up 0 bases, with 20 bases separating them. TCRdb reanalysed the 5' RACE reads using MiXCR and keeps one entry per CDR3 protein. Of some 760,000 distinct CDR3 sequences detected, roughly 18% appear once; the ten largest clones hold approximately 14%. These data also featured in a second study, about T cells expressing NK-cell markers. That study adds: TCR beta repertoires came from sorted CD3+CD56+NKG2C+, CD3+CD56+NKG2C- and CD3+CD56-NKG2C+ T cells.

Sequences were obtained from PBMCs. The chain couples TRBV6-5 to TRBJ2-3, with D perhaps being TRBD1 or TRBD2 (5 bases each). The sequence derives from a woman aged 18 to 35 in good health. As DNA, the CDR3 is TGTGCCAGCAGTTACTTCGAGAAGTTTTCGGGACGGAGCACAGATACGCAGTATTTT. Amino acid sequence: CASSYFEKFSGRSTDTQYF.